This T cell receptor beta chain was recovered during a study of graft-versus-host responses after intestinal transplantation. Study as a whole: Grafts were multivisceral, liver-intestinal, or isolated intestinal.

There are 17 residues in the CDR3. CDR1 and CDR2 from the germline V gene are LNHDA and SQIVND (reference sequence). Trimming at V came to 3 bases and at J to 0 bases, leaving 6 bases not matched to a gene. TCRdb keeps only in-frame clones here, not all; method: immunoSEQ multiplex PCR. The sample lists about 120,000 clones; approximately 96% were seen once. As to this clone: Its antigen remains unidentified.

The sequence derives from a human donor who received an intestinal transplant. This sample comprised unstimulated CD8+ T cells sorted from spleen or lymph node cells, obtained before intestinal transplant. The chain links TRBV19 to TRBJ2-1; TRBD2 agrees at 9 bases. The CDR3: CASSIILAGSSYNEQFF. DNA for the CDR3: TGTGCCAGTAGTATTATACTAGCGGGTAGCTCCTACAATGAGCAGTTCTTC.